The rows below give T cell receptor beta chains drawn from one sample of a study of tumor and adjacent non-tumor tissue in lung cancer. MiXCR was run by TCRdb on the multiplex PCR reads, yielding one entry per CDR3 protein. The data contain tens of thousands of distinct CDR3 sequences, around 73% of them singletons. The sample was lung tumor tissue. These receptors originate from a man aged 55 to 69 with non-small cell lung cancer. CDR3s include the opening cysteine and the closing phenylalanine or tryptophan. D genes are given only for firm matches. Size is stated for part of the rows, as once, few or many counts, or as a class when the clone is expanded.

clone size: .; CDR3 length: 14; D gene: .; V gene: TRBV28; J gene: TRBJ1-5; CDR3 DNA: TGTGCCAGCAGTGAGTGGGGAATAGGACAGCCCCAGCATTTT; CDR3 protein: CASSEWGIGQPQHF
clone size: .; CDR3 length: 14; D gene: .; V gene: TRBV5-1; J gene: TRBJ2-5; CDR3 DNA: TGCGCCAGCACCTTCGACTCACGAGGAGAGACCCAGCACTTC; CDR3 protein: CASTFDSRGETQHF
clone size: .; CDR3 length: 16; D gene: .; V gene: TRBV5-6; J gene: TRBJ2-5; CDR3 DNA: TGTGCCAGCAGCTTGCGGGGCACATACAGGGTGAGGGCCCAGTACTTC; CDR3 protein: CASSLRGTYRVRAQYF
clone size: .; CDR3 length: 14; D gene: TRBD2; V gene: TRBV6-5; J gene: TRBJ2-7; CDR3 DNA: TGTGCCAGGAGACCGACTAGCGTGAGGTACGAGCAGTACTTC; CDR3 protein: CARRPTSVRYEQYF
clone size: once; CDR3 length: 13; D gene: .; V gene: TRBV10-2; J gene: TRBJ2-2; CDR3 DNA: TGCGCCAGCAGAGCCCGGTCCTCCCGGGAGCCGTTTTTT; CDR3 protein: CASRARSSREPFF
clone size: .; CDR3 length: 13; D gene: .; V gene: TRBV28; J gene: TRBJ2-7; CDR3 DNA: TGTGCCAGAAGCGGAGAGGGCTCCTACGAGCAGTACTTC; CDR3 protein: CARSGEGSYEQYF
clone size: .; CDR3 length: 15; D gene: TRBD2; V gene: TRBV20-1; J gene: TRBJ2-1; CDR3 DNA: TGCAGTGCTAGCACGTGGACTAGCGAGTACAATGAGCAGTTCTTT; CDR3 protein: CSASTWTSEYNEQFF
clone size: .; CDR3 length: 16; D gene: .; V gene: TRBV5-6; J gene: TRBJ2-5; CDR3 DNA: TGTGCCAGCATTCTAAGCAGCGAGGGGGGTCGGGAGACCCAGTACTTC; CDR3 protein: CASILSSEGGRETQYF
clone size: once; CDR3 length: 18; D gene: .; V gene: TRBV20-1; J gene: TRBJ2-1; CDR3 DNA: TGCAGTGTTAACAAGGATTCGGAGCGTCCAAGGGACTACAATGAGCAGTTCTTC; CDR3 protein: CSVNKDSERPRDYNEQFF
clone size: .; CDR3 length: 14; D gene: .; V gene: TRBV11-3; J gene: TRBJ1-1; CDR3 DNA: TGTGCCAGTAGCTTTGGAGGGGAGGGCAATGAAGCTTTCTTT; CDR3 protein: CASSFGGEGNEAFF